The 14 T cell receptor beta chains given below trace back to one sample, sequenced in a study of blood T cells in healthy people across ages. Together with a sample-barcoded 5' primer, a J-beta primer mix was included in a second PCR lasting about 7 to 11 cycles. TCRdb passed the 5' RACE reads through MiXCR, listing each CDR3 protein once. The repertoire has some 800,000 distinct CDR3 sequences, around a quarter of them found once; the top ten carry under 4%. The sample also formed part of further work on T cells of mothers and their children.

The sample comprised blood. The receptors here all came from a boy aged 5-17 years in good health.

The sample holds a few counts of this clonotype. The rearrangement uses TRBV10-3 and TRBJ1-2; TRBD1 matches 7 bases. The length of the CDR3 is 13 residues. With 2 bases clipped from V and 3 bases from J, the junction kept 0 bases outside the gene matches. Germline assignment: CDR1 ENHRY and CDR2 SYGVKD. The CDR3 loop reads CAISETGDYGYTF. In nucleotides, the CDR3 is TGTGCCATCAGTGAGACAGGGGACTATGGCTACACCTTC.

The rearrangement uses TRBV27 and TRBJ2-5, with 9 bases fitting TRBD1. The better agreement between TRBJ2-7 and the DNA end casts doubt on the J call. From germline, CDR1 is MNHEY and CDR2 SMNVEV (reference sequence). The CDR3 runs 15 residues. The CDR3 coding sequence is TGTGCCAGCAGTTTAACCGGGACAGGGTATGACGAGCAGTACTTC. Residues: CASSLTGTGYDEQYF.

Notes on this clonotype: A read error is likely, as this CDR3 ends without the conserved phenylalanine or tryptophan. The chain combines TRBV6-5 with TRBJ2-7, with D tentatively TRBD1 or TRBD2 (7 bases each). The germline V gene has CDR1 MNHEY and CDR2 SVGAGI. Trimming cost V 5 bases and J 2 bases, with 16 bases left between them. This CDR3 is 15 amino acids long. The CDR3 DNA reads as TGTGCCAGCAGTAGAAGACAGGGAGGGACCTACGAGCAGTACCTC. Protein product: CASSRRQGGTYEQYL.

This clonotype was detected a few times. The gene calls are TRBV7-9 and TRBJ2-5; 14 bases map to TRBD2. Germline V gene lookup returns CDR1 SEHNR and CDR2 FQNEAQ (reference sequence). This CDR3 comprises 15 residues. Trimming at V came to 4 bases and at J to 4 bases, leaving 2 bases not matched to a gene. CDR3 sequence (DNA): TGTGCCAGCAGCTCCGGACTAGCGGGAGGAGAGACCCAGTACTTC. Translation gives CASSSGLAGGETQYF.

This chain's CDR3 is CSVGDREKLFF. The DNA for the CDR3 is TGCAGCGTTGGGGACAGGGAAAAACTGTTTTTT. This chain links TRBV29-1 with TRBJ1-4, with 8 bases identical to TRBD1. Germline values: CDR1 SQVTM, CDR2 ANQGSEA. V was pared by 4 bases and J by 8 bases, with 0 bases of the junction left unmatched. The CDR3 extends over 11 amino acids.

The genes are TRBV6-2 or TRBV6-3 and TRBJ1-4, with a weak D call TRBD1 (6 bases). The germline gives CDR1 MNHEY, CDR2 SVGEGT. The CDR3 contains 13 residues. Trimming shortened V by 8 bases and J by 6 bases, and 13 bases separated the two germline ends. In DNA form, the CDR3 reads TGTGCCAGCCAGCGGGACACTTATGAAAAACTGTTTTTT. It encodes CASQRDTYEKLFF.

The chain recombines TRBV27 with TRBJ2-2, with D perhaps matching TRBD1 (6 bases). CDR3 length: 14 amino acids. Germline CDR1 and CDR2: MNHEY and SMNVEV (reference sequence). Between the trimmed V and J ends, which lost 7 bases and 4 bases, there was a span of 13 bases. Here the CDR3 reads CASTKRGSTGELFF. The CDR3, as DNA: TGTGCCAGCACTAAAAGGGGGAGCACCGGGGAGCTGTTTTTT.

This rearrangement joins TRBV28 to TRBJ2-1; 7 nucleotides match TRBD1. CDR3 length: 14 residues. Germline CDR1 MDHEN, CDR2 SYDVKM. V shed 4 bases and J 8 bases; nucleotides not matched to a gene: 8. The DNA of the CDR3 is TGTGCCAGCAGTTATACAGGGGTCCACGATGAGCAGTTCTTC. Amino acid sequence: CASSYTGVHDEQFF.

This clonotype was found a few times. As DNA, the CDR3 is TGCAGCGTTGAATCCCTCGACGAGACCCAGTACTTC. Translation gives CSVESLDETQYF. The chain links TRBV29-1 to TRBJ2-5, with D unclear. With 2 bases removed from V and 5 bases from J, the gap between germline ends came to 9 bases. Germline V gives CDR1 SQVTM, CDR2 ANQGSEA. The CDR3 runs to 12 residues.

The J gene is TRBJ1-2, the V gene TRBV27; 9 positions match TRBD1. V trimming: 6 bases; J trimming: 8 bases; junction bases outside the gene matches: 13. Germline CDR1 is MNHEY and CDR2 is SMNVEV (reference sequence). The CDR3 totals 15 residues. The CDR3 coding sequence is TGTGCCAGCAGGAAGCCGGGACAGGGAGAGGCGGGCTACACCTTC. This gives the protein CASRKPGQGEAGYTF.

This clonotype was seen a few times. V gene TRBV20-1 combines with J gene TRBJ2-5, with D perhaps TRBD1 (6 bases). The J call is uncertain, as TRBJ2-7 better fits the DNA end. There are 14 residues in the CDR3. Per the germline V gene, CDR1 is DFQATT and CDR2 is SNEGSKA (reference sequence). The DNA for the CDR3 is TGCAGTGCTAGAGTCCCCAGGGGTAGTTACGAGCAGTACTTC. Translating it yields CSARVPRGSYEQYF.

This chain uses TRBV25-1 with TRBJ1-6; 7 nucleotides line up with TRBD1. The CDR3 is made up of 15 amino acids. Germline V gives CDR1 MGHDK, CDR2 SYGVNS. Trimming at V came to 1 base and at J to 5 bases, leaving 2 bases not matched to a gene. DNA of the CDR3: TGTGCCAGCAGTGAATTCAGGGGGGATAATTCACCCCTCCACTTT. As protein: CASSEFRGDNSPLHF.

A word on this clonotype: At one boundary the junction diverges from the germline segment, which might be a read error. This chain links TRBV15 with TRBJ1-4; no reliable D call. CDR1 LNHNV and CDR2 YYDKDF come from the germline V gene (reference sequence). The CDR3 totals 13 residues. The CDR3 DNA sequence: TGTGCCACCTGCAGAGTGGGGAATGAAAAACTGTTTTTT. The encoded protein is CATCRVGNEKLFF.

A remark on this clonotype: One end of the junction varies from germline; a read error may be responsible. The CDR3 loop is CASSLETSGNTDTQYF. CDR3 in DNA: TGCGCCAGTAGCTTAGAGACTAGCGGGAACACAGATACGCAGTATTTT. The V call is TRBV5-1, the J call TRBJ2-3; TRBD2 agrees at 11 bases. The CDR3 has 16 amino acids. The germline CDR1 and CDR2 sequences are SGHRS and YFSETQ.